This T cell receptor beta chain was found in a study of shared clonotypes between healthy human individuals. Study-wide results and limits: A reduction in generation probabilities was seen for non-shared clonotypes relative to those shared by all four donors.

The naive CD8 subset, CD45RO-negative cells positively selected for CCR7, excluded terminally differentiated effector memory CD45RA+ cells. Data came from immunoSEQ multiplex PCR; TCRdb stores just in-frame clones and leaves some out. The sample has about 2.1 million clones, under 95% seen once. Trimming removed 1 base at V and 4 bases at J, with 4 bases between. The V gene's germline CDR1 is ENHRY and CDR2 SYGVKD. This CDR3 has 12 amino acids. To note about this clone: The target antigen is unknown.

The sample comprised naive CD8+ T cells from PBMCs. The chain links TRBV10-3 to TRBJ1-2; D call uncertain. The source is a young man in good health. Some clones in this sample may be carry-over from other donors' samples. As DNA, the CDR3 is TGTGCCATCAGTGAGTACAGCTATGGCTACACCTTC. It codes for CAISEYSYGYTF.